Below are 15 T cell receptor beta chains sequenced from a single sample in a study of OX40 agonist ivuxolimab in advanced cancers. The method was immunoSEQ multiplex PCR; TCRdb's version includes in-frame clones alone and lacks a portion of them. Of 55,000 to 70,000 clones in the sample, 75% to 90% were seen once. Here the sequenced sample was CD4+ or CD8+ T cells sorted from blood, taken in a trial of the OX40 agonist ivuxolimab. These receptors all stem from an adult with an advanced solid tumor such as melanoma, head and neck, liver or kidney cancer.

The chain combines TRBV5-1 with TRBJ2-2; D is uncertain. The CDR3 totals 14 residues. Trimming left V 4 bases short and J 2 bases short, with 9 bases between. Germline CDR1 reads SGHRS; CDR2 reads YFSETQ. The CDR3 region is CASSPTTNTGELFF. In DNA, the CDR3 is TGCGCCAGCAGCCCGACGACAAACACCGGGGAGCTGTTTTTT.

The chain has TRBV28 and TRBJ1-2; TRBD1 might be the D (6 bases). CDR1 and CDR2 (germline): MDHEN, SYDVKM. This CDR3 is 13 amino acids long. The germline V and J ends were trimmed by 4 bases and 7 bases, with 13 bases remaining between them. Written as DNA, the CDR3 is TGTGCCAGCAGTTCGGGGGGCGGGCTTGGCTACACCTTC. It specifies CASSSGGGLGYTF.

This chain links TRBV10-3 with TRBJ2-7, with D possibly being TRBD1 (6 bases). The V end was cut by 4 bases, the J end by 0 bases, with 16 bases between. Per germline, CDR1 ENHRY and CDR2 SYGVKD. This CDR3 region has 16 residues. The CDR3 here is CAISGTDATSSYEQYF. For the CDR3, the DNA is TGTGCCATCAGTGGGACAGACGCAACCAGCTCCTACGAGCAGTACTTC.

This chain connects TRBV9 to TRBJ2-5, with D perhaps matching TRBD2 (7 bases). The J call is doubtful: the DNA matches TRBJ2-7 better. Looked up from germline, CDR1 is SGDLS and CDR2 is YYNGEE. The CDR3 loop spans 14 amino acids. In DNA, the CDR3 is TGTGCCAGCAGCAGGGGGGGCATCGGCAACGAGCAGTACTTC. Translating it yields CASSRGGIGNEQYF.

This chain links TRBV10-3 with TRBJ2-3; D is tentatively TRBD1 or TRBD2 (6 bases each). V was pared by 0 bases and J by 2 bases, with 9 bases between. This CDR3 has 15 residues. In germline, CDR1 is ENHRY, CDR2 SYGVKD. The CDR3 is CAISESRGATDTQYF. CDR3 coding DNA: TGTGCCATCAGTGAGTCGAGGGGGGCCACAGATACGCAGTATTTT.

The J gene is TRBJ2-2, the V gene TRBV9; possible D gene TRBD1, 5 bases. The CDR3 has 17 residues. CDR1 and CDR2 from the germline V gene are SGDLS and YYNGEE. V lost 1 base, J lost 2 bases, and 15 bases lay in between. The CDR3 nucleotides are TGTGCCAGCAGCGTAACCTGGACAACCACTAACACCGGGGAGCTGTTTTTT. Translating gives CASSVTWTTTNTGELFF.

This sequence joins TRBV19 and TRBJ2-7; D is perhaps TRBD1 (7 bases). V gave up 3 bases and J gave up 4 bases, with 25 bases separating them. Germline-derived CDR1 and CDR2 are LNHDA and SQIVND (reference sequence). The CDR3 has 18 residues. This CDR3 is CASSILFSARGRGYEQYF. Here the CDR3 DNA reads TGTGCCAGTAGTATCCTCTTCTCGGCGCGGGGCAGGGGGTACGAGCAGTACTTC.

This sequence joins TRBV7-2 and TRBJ2-3, with D unresolved. The CDR3 has 15 amino acids. Between the trimmed V and J ends, which lost 4 bases and 0 bases, there was a span of 11 bases. Per the germline V gene, CDR1 is SGHTA and CDR2 is FQGNSA. The chain's CDR3 is CASSSTPGSTDTQYF. CDR3 DNA: TGTGCCAGCAGCTCCACACCGGGCAGCACAGATACGCAGTATTTT. The full variable domain, with the rest looked up from reference TRBV7-2 and TRBJ2-3, is GAGVSQSPSNKVTEKGKDVELRCDPISGHTALYWYRQSLGQGLEFLIYFQGNSAPDKSGLPSDRFSAERTGGSVSTLTIQRTQQEDSAVYLCASSSTPGSTDTQYFGPGTRLTVL.

This clone was recorded only once. This sequence joins TRBV11-2 and TRBJ1-1; D unresolved. The CDR3 sequence is 14 residues long. Germline CDR1 reads SGHAT; CDR2 reads FQNNGV. Deletions cut 4 bases from V and 4 bases from J, with 13 bases between. CDR3 nucleotide sequence: TGTGCCAGCAGCTCGAAACACAGAATCACTGAAGCTTTCTTT. This encodes CASSSKHRITEAFF.

The V call is TRBV15, the J call TRBJ1-2; tentatively, D is TRBD1 (5 bases). Per germline, CDR1 LNHNV and CDR2 YYDKDF (reference sequence). Deletions cut 1 base from V and 0 bases from J, with 12 bases between. The CDR3 has 16 amino acids. CDR3 DNA: TGTGCCACCAGCAGAGGGGGCGGGGGAGCTAACTATGGCTACACCTTC. Protein product: CATSRGGGGANYGYTF.

The chain carries TRBV30 and TRBJ1-1, with TRBD1 identical over 8 bases. CDR1 GTSNPN and CDR2 SVGIG come from the germline V gene (reference sequence). The CDR3 is made up of 15 amino acids. The trim removed 2 bases at V and 4 bases at J, leaving 9 bases unmatched. The CDR3 loop reads CAWSLAGGRSTEAFF. The CDR3 coding sequence is TGTGCCTGGAGTTTAGCAGGGGGCAGGAGCACTGAAGCTTTCTTT.

A note on this clone: The same CDR3 is also encoded by other DNA sequences in this sample. CDR3 sequence reads: CASSSDRGEQYF. The CDR3 DNA reads as TGCGCCAGCAGCTCGGACAGGGGTGAGCAGTACTTC. J is TRBJ2-5 and V is TRBV10-2; 9 bases align to TRBD1. Germline-derived CDR1 and CDR2 are WSHSY and SAAADI. V lost 6 bases, J lost 11 bases, and 7 bases stayed unmatched. The CDR3 consists of 12 residues.

The rearrangement joins TRBV7-2 to TRBJ2-3, with TRBD2 as a possible D gene (6 bases). CDR1 and CDR2 (germline): SGHTA, FQGNSA. Deletions cut 4 bases from V and 0 bases from J, with 11 bases between. The CDR3 runs to 15 residues. The CDR3 region has the DNA TGTGCCAGCAGCTCTAGCGCGTATAGCACAGATACGCAGTATTTT. Translating gives CASSSSAYSTDTQYF.

This chain links TRBV5-1 with TRBJ2-5, with 7 bases lining up with TRBD2. Germline V gives CDR1 SGHRS, CDR2 YFSETQ. The CDR3 has 16 amino acids. The V segment lost 2 bases and the J segment 5 bases; nucleotides outside the gene matches: 12. CDR3: CASSFRGSGARETQYF. The CDR3 nucleotides are TGCGCCAGCAGCTTCCGCGGCAGCGGGGCTCGGGAGACCCAGTACTTC.

The chain uses TRBV5-4 and TRBJ2-7, with D unclear. The CDR3 spans 16 residues. V was cut by 2 bases and J by 3 bases, with 18 bases left in between. Per germline, CDR1 SGHNT and CDR2 YYREEE (reference sequence). DNA of the CDR3: TGTGCCAGCAGCTTAGGTATCAGGACGGATGACTACGAGCAGTACTTC. Encoded protein: CASSLGIRTDDYEQYF.